These 9 T cell receptor beta chains share one sample of origin, sequenced in a study of blood T cell repertoires in COVID-19 (dated by TCRdb to the early 2020s). The receptor library was made with the immunoSEQ multiplex PCR assay. Entries here come from immuneACCESS through TCRdb and include only in-frame sequences with V and J called. Some clones fail to appear in such tables; in the studies checked, an unresolved V gene covers under half of the shortfall, and the cause of the remainder is unknown. The sample table records about 150,000 clones; around 79% of these occur just once. The ten largest account for roughly 5.1% of the sample. Sequenced sample: peripheral blood. These receptors came from a woman aged 70 to 79 with COVID-19, enrolled during active disease.

The chain carries TRBV5-5 and TRBJ2-5; 9 bases agree with TRBD2. Per the germline V gene, CDR1 is SGHKS and CDR2 is YYEKEE (reference sequence). The CDR3 loop spans 16 amino acids. J was trimmed by 5 bases and V by 2 bases; bases with no gene match: 10. CDR3 residues: CASSFMAGGAAETQYF. The DNA of the CDR3 is TGTGCCAGCAGCTTTATGGCGGGGGGGGCTGCGGAGACCCAGTACTTC.

Note on this clone: Within the sample, other DNA sequences also encode this same CDR3. V is TRBV5-5 and J is TRBJ1-5, with 8 bases matching TRBD1. The CDR3 is 16 residues long. CDR1 SGHKS and CDR2 YYEKEE come from the germline V gene (reference sequence). The V and J ends lost 4 bases and 4 bases, in that order; junction bases with no gene match: 10. The DNA of the CDR3 is TGTGCCAGCAGCCCTCAGGGGGCTGGGTTGAATCAGCCCCAGCATTTT. It yields the protein CASSPQGAGLNQPQHF.

The V call is TRBV19, the J call TRBJ2-2; TRBD1 agrees at 9 bases. CDR1 LNHDA and CDR2 SQIVND come from the germline V gene (reference sequence). J was trimmed by 3 bases and V by 11 bases; bases with no gene match: 7. The length of the CDR3 is 14 residues. The CDR3 is CASKGTGHTGELFF. DNA of the CDR3: TGTGCCTCCAAGGGGACAGGGCACACCGGGGAGCTGTTTTTT.

The rearrangement uses TRBV10-1 and TRBJ1-5; the D is unclear. Germline lookup yields CDR1 WNHNN and CDR2 SYGVQD (reference sequence). V dropped 1 base and J dropped 6 bases, with 13 bases sitting between them. The CDR3 has 15 amino acids. This chain's CDR3 is CASSELGRPTQPQHF. The CDR3 bases are TGCGCCAGCAGTGAGTTAGGGAGACCCACTCAGCCCCAGCATTTT.

The V call is TRBV7-2, the J call TRBJ1-5; D is uncertain. CDR3 length: 14 residues. Germline V lookup: CDR1 SGHTA, CDR2 FQGNSA. V was trimmed by 5 bases and J by 1 base, leaving 9 bases between them. The CDR3 bases are TGTGCCAGCAGCCCCGGGAGGAGCAATCAGCCCCAGCATTTT. This sequence encodes CASSPGRSNQPQHF.

Remarks on this clone: At the DNA level, this CDR3 is encoded by other sequences in the same sample as well. The chain carries TRBV5-1 and TRBJ1-6, with unresolved D. In germline, CDR1 is SGHRS, CDR2 YFSETQ. The length of the CDR3 is 14 residues. The V gene lost 0 bases and the J gene lost 7 bases, with 8 bases spanning the gap. CDR3 region: CASSLGESNSPLHF. Written as DNA, the CDR3 is TGCGCCAGCAGCTTGGGGGAGTCCAATTCACCCCTCCACTTT.

This sequence joins TRBV5-1 and TRBJ2-2; 9 bases match TRBD2. Trimming took 3 bases from V and 1 from J; bases not matched to a gene: 1. CDR3 length: 15 amino acids. CDR1 is SGHRS and CDR2 is YFSETQ in the germline V gene. The CDR3 sequence is CASSSTSGNTGELFF. CDR3 in DNA: TGCGCCAGCAGCTCGACTAGCGGGAACACCGGGGAGCTGTTTTTT.

The chain carries TRBV12-3 or TRBV12-4 and TRBJ1-1; 7 bases match TRBD1. This CDR3 comprises 13 residues. V shed 1 base, J shed 9 bases, and the junction held 5 bases outside the gene matches. Written as DNA, the CDR3 is TGTGCCAGCAGTTTAGAGCAGGGGGGAAAAGCTTTCTTT. This sequence encodes CASSLEQGGKAFF.

This clone showed up just once. The J gene is TRBJ1-6, the V gene TRBV7-9; no firm D call. The length of the CDR3 is 14 residues. Trimming removed 1 base at V and 7 bases at J, with 8 bases between. Germline loops: CDR1 SEHNR, CDR2 FQNEAQ (reference sequence). DNA of the CDR3: TGTGCCAGCAGCTTAGAACAGACCAATTCACCCCTCCACTTT. Encoded protein: CASSLEQTNSPLHF.